These 10 T cell receptor beta chains originate from one sample sequenced in a study of shared clonotypes between healthy human individuals. CD8 cells regarded as naive lacked CD45RO, were positively chosen for CCR7, and omitted terminally differentiated effector memory CD45RA+ cells. The assay was immunoSEQ multiplex PCR, and TCRdb's table has in-frame clones only and misses some. The sample shows around 2,000,000 clones, approximately 94% of them seen only once. The sample consisted of naive CD8+ T cells from PBMCs. These receptors all come from a man younger than 30 in good health. Some clones in this sample may be carry-over from other donors' samples.

The V and J genes are TRBV27 and TRBJ1-5; D is possibly TRBD1 (5 bases). The CDR3 has 14 residues. Trimming stripped 3 bases from V and 5 bases from J, with 11 bases between. In germline, CDR1 is MNHEY, CDR2 SMNVEV (reference sequence). The CDR3 loop reads CASSLVPGHQPQHF. DNA for the CDR3: TGTGCCAGCAGTTTGGTCCCGGGACATCAGCCCCAGCATTTT.

The rearrangement uses TRBV19 and TRBJ2-1; 7 nucleotides match TRBD2. The CDR3 spans 16 residues. The trim removed 0 bases at V and 0 bases at J, leaving 2 bases unmatched. Germline values: CDR1 LNHDA, CDR2 SQIVND (reference sequence). As DNA, the CDR3 is TGTGCCAGTAGTATAGATTGGGGGGGCTCCTACAATGAGCAGTTCTTC. It specifies CASSIDWGGSYNEQFF. Based on the CDR3 plus reference TRBV19 and TRBJ2-1, the full variable domain is DGGITQSPKYLFRKEGQNVTLSCEQNLNHDAMYWYRQDPGQGLRLIYYSQIVNDFQKGDIAEGYSVSREKKESFPLTVTSAQKNPTAFYLCASSIDWGGSYNEQFFGPGTRLTVL.

The chain carries TRBV15 and TRBJ1-4; D is ambiguous. CDR3 length equals 16 residues. V was shortened by 3 bases and J by 0 bases, with 11 bases between the two germline ends. The germline V gene has CDR1 LNHNV and CDR2 YYDKDF (reference sequence). In DNA, the CDR3 is TGTGCCACCAGCAGGCCCCGGAGTTCAACTAATGAAAAACTGTTTTTT. Its translation is CATSRPRSSTNEKLFF.

CDR3: CASSPYDYTDTQYF. The CDR3 nucleotides read TGTGCCAGCAGTCCGTACGATTACACAGATACGCAGTATTTT. V usage is TRBV27 and J usage is TRBJ2-3, with D unresolved. Trimming left V 5 bases short and J 2 bases short, with 11 bases between. CDR3 size: 14 residues. CDR1 is MNHEY, CDR2 SMNVEV, per germline (reference sequence).

The rearrangement links TRBV13 to TRBJ2-2; the match to TRBD2 covers 14 bases. J was trimmed by 5 bases and V by 5 bases; bases with no gene match: 7. Germline V lookup: CDR1 PRHDT, CDR2 FYEKMQ (reference sequence). The CDR3 sequence is 17 residues long. In DNA, the CDR3 is TGTGCCAGCAGCCCCTCCGGGACTAGCGGGAGAACCGGGGAGCTGTTTTTT. This translates into CASSPSGTSGRTGELFF.

The chain has TRBV7-6 and TRBJ2-1; maybe TRBD2 (6 bases). Germline V gene sequence: CDR1 SGHVS, CDR2 FNYEAQ. V was cut by 1 base and J by 7 bases, with 20 bases left in between. This CDR3 has 17 residues. The CDR3 is CASSLGASALARNEQFF. CDR3 nucleotide sequence: TGTGCCAGCAGCTTAGGGGCTAGCGCACTTGCTCGGAATGAGCAGTTCTTC.

The chain carries TRBV7-6 and TRBJ2-2, with D possibly called TRBD1 or TRBD2 (5 bases each). V was cut by 3 bases and J by 8 bases, with 13 bases left in between. The CDR3 is 14 amino acids. The germline gives CDR1 SGHVS, CDR2 FNYEAQ. CDR3 sequence: CASSLGVLGGELFF. CDR3 DNA: TGTGCCAGCAGCTTGGGGGTTCTAGGAGGGGAGCTGTTTTTT.

The chain combines TRBV6-5 with TRBJ2-4, with 10 bases lining up with TRBD1. Looked up from germline, CDR1 is MNHEY and CDR2 is SVGAGI. The V segment lost 5 bases and the J segment 2 bases; nucleotides outside the gene matches: 3. The CDR3 has 15 residues. The CDR3 here is CASSGTGESKNIQYF. The CDR3 nucleotides read TGTGCCAGCAGTGGGACAGGGGAATCCAAAAACATTCAGTACTTC.

Worth noting for this clone: Different DNA sequences within this sample yield the same CDR3. The CDR3 here is CASSLGRGYEQYF. As DNA, the CDR3 is TGTGCCAGCAGTTTAGGCAGGGGGTACGAGCAGTACTTC. The chain uses TRBV28 and TRBJ2-7, with 7 bases fitting TRBD1. CDR3 length: 13 residues. The germline V gene encodes CDR1 MDHEN and CDR2 SYDVKM. Trimming cost V 2 bases and J 4 bases; bases outside gene matches: 2.

The chain uses TRBV9 and TRBJ2-3, with TRBD2 matching 8 bases. Unmatched junction bases numbered 4, after V lost 0 bases and J lost 1 base. Per the germline V gene, CDR1 is SGDLS and CDR2 is YYNGEE. The CDR3 covers 16 residues. The CDR3 DNA sequence: TGTGCCAGCAGCGTAGGGGCGGGGGGCGGCACAGATACGCAGTATTTT. Its protein product is CASSVGAGGGTDTQYF.